The 15 T cell receptor beta chains below were found in one sample sequenced in a study of shared clonotypes between healthy human individuals. Sequenced by immunoSEQ multiplex PCR; TCRdb stores in-frame clones only, minus some. Of about 480,000 clones listed, about four fifths are singletons. Sequenced sample: PBMCs. Receptor source: a woman between 40 and 55 years old in good health. Some clones in this sample may be carry-over from other donors' samples.

CDR3 loop: CASSFSLVGEKLFF. CDR3 in DNA: TGTGCCAGCAGTTTTTCACTGGTGGGAGAAAAACTGTTTTTT. V is TRBV27 and J is TRBJ1-4; the D is unclear. The CDR3 consists of 14 residues. CDR1 MNHEY and CDR2 SMNVEV come from the germline V gene (reference sequence). The V and J ends lost 3 bases and 8 bases respectively, with 13 bases between them.

A word on this clone: Just one base apart from a much larger clone, this may be a read error. V and J are TRBV27 and TRBJ2-7, with TRBD1 identical over 7 bases. Germline-derived CDR1 and CDR2 are MNHEY and SMNVEV (reference sequence). This CDR3 contains 14 residues. The CDR3 DNA reads as TGTGCCAGCAGTCTGTGGGACAGAACCTACGGGCAGTACTTC. Its protein product is CASSLWDRTYGQYF.

This chain connects TRBV4-1 to TRBJ1-5; D remains ambiguous. Trimming left V 0 bases short and J 6 bases short, with 12 bases between. The CDR3 is 15 amino acids. Per the germline V gene, CDR1 is MGHRA and CDR2 is YSYEKL. This CDR3 reads CASSQEEGSGQPQHF. The DNA of the CDR3 is TGCGCCAGCAGCCAAGAGGAAGGTAGCGGTCAGCCCCAGCATTTT.

This sequence joins TRBV28 and TRBJ2-1; 12 bases fit TRBD2. The CDR3 is 17 residues long. Germline V gene sequence: CDR1 MDHEN, CDR2 SYDVKM. V trimming: 3 bases; J trimming: 1 base; junction bases outside the gene matches: 4. The CDR3 loop reads CASSLWTSGKSYNEQFF. CDR3 DNA sequence: TGTGCCAGCAGTTTGTGGACTAGCGGGAAGTCCTACAATGAGCAGTTCTTC.

This clone was picked up many times. The V and J genes are TRBV2 and TRBJ2-7; 7 bases are a match to TRBD2. Germline V gives CDR1 SNHLY, CDR2 FYNNEI. The J segment lost 1 base and the V segment lost 4 bases, leaving 10 bases of the junction unmatched. The CDR3 loop spans 16 amino acids. CDR3 loop: CASSVSSGMGSYEQYF. The CDR3 DNA is TGTGCCAGCAGTGTATCCAGCGGGATGGGGTCCTACGAGCAGTACTTC.

J is TRBJ2-7 and V is TRBV2; D remains ambiguous. V lost 4 bases to trimming and J lost 2 bases, with 12 bases between them. CDR1 is SNHLY, CDR2 FYNNEI, per germline. This CDR3 is built from 14 residues. CDR3 region: CASSVRSRAYEQYF. The CDR3, as DNA: TGTGCCAGCAGTGTACGGAGTCGGGCCTACGAGCAGTACTTC.

The chain recombines TRBV11-3 with TRBJ2-2, with 8 bases aligning to TRBD2. Losses at the gene ends were 1 base for V and 4 bases for J; bases not matched to a gene: 8. The CDR3 length is 17 residues. Germline CDR1 reads SGHNT; CDR2 reads YENEEA. CDR3 DNA sequence: TGTGCCAGCAGCTTAGGGGTCTCGGGAGGGCCCACCGGGGAGCTGTTTTTT. Its translation is CASSLGVSGGPTGELFF.

This chain links TRBV6-5 with TRBJ1-4, with unresolved D. Per the germline V gene, CDR1 is MNHEY and CDR2 is SVGAGI. This CDR3 contains 15 residues. V was cut by 5 bases and J by 3 bases, with 13 bases left in between. The CDR3, as DNA: TGTGCCAGCAGTAACATCCATCGGGCTAATGAAAAACTGTTTTTT. Its translation is CASSNIHRANEKLFF.

This clone was recorded once. The chain combines TRBV7-3 with TRBJ2-2; tentatively, D is TRBD1 (6 bases). V lost 7 bases and J lost 3, with 12 bases in between. The CDR3 is 14 amino acids. Germline V lookup: CDR1 SGHTA, CDR2 FQGTGA. DNA for the CDR3: TGTGCCAGCACTTCCGGGACACACACCGGGGAGCTGTTTTTT. It yields the protein CASTSGTHTGELFF. Drawing the rest from reference TRBV7-3 and TRBJ2-2, the complete variable domain is GAGVSQTPSNKVTEKGKYVELRCDPISGHTALYWYRQSLGQGPEFLIYFQGTGAADDSGLPNDRFFAVRPEGSVSTLKIQRTERGDSAVYLCASTSGTHTGELFFGEGSRLTVL.

The chain links TRBV19 to TRBJ2-2; the D gene is possibly TRBD2 (6 bases). This CDR3 is 15 amino acids long. The V end was cut by 6 bases, the J end by 2 bases, with 13 bases between. The V gene's germline CDR1 is LNHDA and CDR2 SQIVND (reference sequence). CDR3 in amino acids: CASSSLATNTGELFF. As DNA, the CDR3 is TGTGCCAGTAGCTCGCTAGCGACAAACACCGGGGAGCTGTTTTTT.

The genes are TRBV11-3 and TRBJ2-1; tentative D call: TRBD1 (5 bases). Germline CDR1 reads SGHNT; CDR2 reads YENEEA. Trimming stripped 5 bases from V and 1 base from J, with 15 bases between. This CDR3 has 16 amino acids. For the CDR3, the DNA is TGTGCCAGCAGCCAGAAAGTGGCAGGGTCCTACAATGAGCAGTTCTTC. The encoded protein is CASSQKVAGSYNEQFF.

The V gene is TRBV5-6, the J gene TRBJ1-1; no clear D gene. The CDR3 spans 12 residues. Germline CDR1 is SGHDT and CDR2 is YYEEEE. V was trimmed by 0 bases and J by 7 bases, leaving 7 bases between them. This CDR3 reads CASSLGTLEAFF. The CDR3 nucleotides read TGTGCCAGCAGCTTGGGAACCCTTGAAGCTTTCTTT.

The chain links TRBV2 to TRBJ1-5; no clear D gene. This CDR3 is built from 13 residues. CDR1 SNHLY and CDR2 FYNNEI come from the germline V gene. The V end lost 5 bases, the J end lost 0 bases, and 5 bases lay between the germline ends. CDR3 sequence: CASSHDSNQPQHF. In DNA form, the CDR3 reads TGTGCCAGCAGTCACGATAGCAATCAGCCCCAGCATTTT.

V gene TRBV19 combines with J gene TRBJ2-1, with D perhaps TRBD1 (5 bases). CDR3 size: 13 residues. Trimming cost V 9 bases and J 6 bases, with 15 bases left between them. Germline V gene lookup returns CDR1 LNHDA and CDR2 SQIVND (reference sequence). The CDR3 DNA reads as TGTGCCAGCAGGGCCATTCCAGGCAATGAGCAGTTCTTC. Translation gives CASRAIPGNEQFF.

The chain employs TRBV27 and TRBJ2-1; TRBD2 matches 8 bases. The CDR3 consists of 18 residues. Germline V gene data show CDR1 as MNHEY and CDR2 as SMNVEV (reference sequence). Trimming took 4 bases from V and 4 from J; bases not matched to a gene: 15. CDR3 residues: CASSSPHLAGVVYNEQFF. The DNA for the CDR3 is TGTGCCAGCAGTTCCCCCCATCTAGCGGGTGTGGTTTACAATGAGCAGTTCTTC.